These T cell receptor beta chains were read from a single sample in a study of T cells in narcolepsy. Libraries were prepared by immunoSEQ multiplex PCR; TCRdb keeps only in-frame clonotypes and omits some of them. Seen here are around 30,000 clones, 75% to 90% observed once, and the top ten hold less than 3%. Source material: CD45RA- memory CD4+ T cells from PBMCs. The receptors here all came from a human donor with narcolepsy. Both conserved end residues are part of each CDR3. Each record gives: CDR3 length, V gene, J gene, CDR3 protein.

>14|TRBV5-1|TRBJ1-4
CASSLQGTDEKLFF
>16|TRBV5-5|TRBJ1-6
CASSLGPAGMDSPLHF
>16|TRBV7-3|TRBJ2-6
CASSQQGAAGANVLTF
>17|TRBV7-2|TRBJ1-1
CASSLDDFRTGTTEAFF
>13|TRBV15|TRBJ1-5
CATSRERNQPQHF
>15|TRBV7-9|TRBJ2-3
CASSFDSTSTDTQYF
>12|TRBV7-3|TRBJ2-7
CASSRNDYEQCF
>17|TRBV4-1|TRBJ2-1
CASSQEAFGGDTMRQFF
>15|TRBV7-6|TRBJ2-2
CASSAGNSYTGELFF
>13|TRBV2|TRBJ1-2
CASSEYASYGYTF
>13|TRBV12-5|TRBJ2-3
CASGLAQGDTQYF
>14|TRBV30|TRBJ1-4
CAWSPRTYGEKLFF
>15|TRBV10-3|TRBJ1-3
CATGRTAYSGNTIYF
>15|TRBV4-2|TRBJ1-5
CASSQDRGRVQPQHF
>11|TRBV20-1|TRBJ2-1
CSARESGEQFF
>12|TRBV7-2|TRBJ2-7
CASKGLPYEQYF
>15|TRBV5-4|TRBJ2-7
CASSAESGKSYEQYF
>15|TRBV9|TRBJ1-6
CASSVNDRGNSPLHF
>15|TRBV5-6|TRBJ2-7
CASSLDVWGGHEQYF
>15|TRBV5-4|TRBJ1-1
CASSYPGQRNTEAFF
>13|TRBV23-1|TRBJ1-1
CASSQRGTPRAFF
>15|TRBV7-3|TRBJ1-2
CASSPTGSPGYGYTF
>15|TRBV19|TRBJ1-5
CASRDRLYSNQPQHF
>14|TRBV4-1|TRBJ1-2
CASSQAGGSYGYTF
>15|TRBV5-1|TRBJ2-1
CASSSGQGGHNEQFF
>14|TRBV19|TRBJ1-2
CARIPGQPERGYTF
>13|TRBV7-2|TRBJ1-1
CASSLAGTPEAFF
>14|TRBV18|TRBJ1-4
CASSPGGGGEKLFF
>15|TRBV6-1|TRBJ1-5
CASSLESGGSQPQHF
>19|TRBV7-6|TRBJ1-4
CASSLGQSGDLWMNEKLFF
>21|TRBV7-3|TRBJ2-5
CASSPRTSGGLGPLYQETQYF
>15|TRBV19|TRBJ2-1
CASSIGTSGSNEQFF
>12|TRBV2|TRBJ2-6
CAGRVGANVLTF
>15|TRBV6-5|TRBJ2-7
CASSYPPGRGGEQYF
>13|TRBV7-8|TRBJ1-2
CASSPGGPRGYTF